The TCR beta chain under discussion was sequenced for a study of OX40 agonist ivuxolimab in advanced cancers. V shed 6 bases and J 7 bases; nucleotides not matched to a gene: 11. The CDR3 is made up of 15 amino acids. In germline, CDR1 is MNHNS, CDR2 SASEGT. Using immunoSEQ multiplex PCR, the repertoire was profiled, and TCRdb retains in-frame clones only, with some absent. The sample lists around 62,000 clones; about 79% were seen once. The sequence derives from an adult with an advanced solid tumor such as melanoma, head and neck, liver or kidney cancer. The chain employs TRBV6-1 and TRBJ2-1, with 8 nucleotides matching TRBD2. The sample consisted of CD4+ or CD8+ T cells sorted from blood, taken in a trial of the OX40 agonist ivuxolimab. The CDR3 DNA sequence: TGTGCCAGCAGACCCGGGGGGGCTGAAAAAAATGAGCAGTTCTTC. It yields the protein CASRPGGAEKNEQFF.